This T cell receptor (beta chain) emerged from a study of vaccination and CD4 T cells after COVID-19. Concerning this clonotype itself: The antigen is unknown.

Treatment noted: approximately 9-day PBMC culture with coronavirus spike peptide pools or control peptides (ViraFEST assay). Oncomine TCR Beta short-read sequencing was applied to DNA from cultured CD4+ T cells. TCRdb re-called the PCR reads through MiXCR, storing one row per CDR3 protein. In the table there are about 15,000 distinct CDR3 sequences, 65% to 75% of which are singletons. The CDR3 loop spans 14 amino acids. Trimming took off 0 bases at V and 0 bases at J, with 7 bases between the two ends. Looked up from germline, CDR1 is SGHNT and CDR2 is YYREEE (reference sequence). This TCR was sampled from a human donor who had recovered from COVID-19. V and J are TRBV5-4 and TRBJ2-7, with D maybe TRBD2 (5 bases). Sequencing used CD4+ T cells from blood, cultured in vitro. DNA for the CDR3: TGTGCCAGCAGCTTGGCCGGGAACTCCTACGAGCAGTACTTC. It encodes CASSLAGNSYEQYF.